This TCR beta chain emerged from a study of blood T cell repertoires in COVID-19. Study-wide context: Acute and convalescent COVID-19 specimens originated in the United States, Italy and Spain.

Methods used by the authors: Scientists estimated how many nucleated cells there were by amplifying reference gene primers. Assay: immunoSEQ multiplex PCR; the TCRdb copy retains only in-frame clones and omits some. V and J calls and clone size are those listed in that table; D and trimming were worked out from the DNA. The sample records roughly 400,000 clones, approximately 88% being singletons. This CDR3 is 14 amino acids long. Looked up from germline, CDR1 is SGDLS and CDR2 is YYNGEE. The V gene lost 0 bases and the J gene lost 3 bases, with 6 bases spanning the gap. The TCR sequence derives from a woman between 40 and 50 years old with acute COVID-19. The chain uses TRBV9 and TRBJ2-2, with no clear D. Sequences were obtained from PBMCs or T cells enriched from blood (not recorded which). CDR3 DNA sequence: TGTGCCAGCAGCGTAGGTCCCGACACCGGGGAGCTGTTTTTT. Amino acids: CASSVGPDTGELFF.